These 15 T cell receptor beta chains were sequenced from one sample in a study of T-cell memory formation after mild COVID-19. TCRdb itself ran the 5' RACE reads through MiXCR, one entry per CDR3 protein. The sample has about 360,000 distinct CDR3 sequences, 10% to 15% seen once. The sequencing input was PBMCs or a T cell subset sorted from them (not recorded which). Source of these receptors: a man between 18 and 35 years old who had mild COVID-19 (a few samples of this study predate the infection). Cell type and time point are not known.

This clonotype was recorded at least ten times. The CDR3 reads CASSLRTGVYEQYF. DNA of the CDR3: TGTGCCAGCAGTTTAAGGACAGGTGTCTACGAGCAGTACTTC. V usage is TRBV12-3 or TRBV12-4 and J usage is TRBJ2-7, with 7 bases fitting TRBD1. Germline trimming cut 2 bases from V and 3 bases from J; bases unmatched to any gene: 4. This CDR3 has 14 amino acids.

This clonotype was seen many times. V is TRBV5-1 and J is TRBJ2-6, with D perhaps TRBD1 (5 bases). The V end was cut by 2 bases, the J end by 2 bases, with 8 bases between. The CDR3 extends over 15 amino acids. From germline, CDR1 is SGHRS and CDR2 YFSETQ. The DNA for the CDR3 is TGCGCCAGCAGCTTTCAGGGCGCTGGGGCCAACGTCCTGACTTTC. Translation: CASSFQGAGANVLTF.

This clonotype showed up many times. DNA for the CDR3: TGTGCCAGCAGCCTATCCTCCTATAATTCACCCCTCCACTTT. This gives the protein CASSLSSYNSPLHF. The chain is built from TRBV3-1 and TRBJ1-6; D is uncertain. V lost 4 bases, J lost 0 bases, and 4 bases lay in between. Germline V gene data show CDR1 as LGHDT and CDR2 as YNNKEL (reference sequence). The CDR3 is made up of 14 amino acids.

The V call is TRBV7-2, the J call TRBJ2-3, with 10 bases matching TRBD2. V dropped 4 bases and J dropped 2; count of bases not matched to a gene: 15. Looked up from germline, CDR1 is SGHTA and CDR2 is FQGNSA. CDR3 length: 19 residues. Here the CDR3 reads CASSSIWIAGGGDTDTQYF. For the CDR3, the DNA is TGTGCCAGCAGCTCCATATGGATAGCGGGGGGCGGTGACACAGATACGCAGTATTTT.

The chain employs TRBV7-9 and TRBJ1-3; the D gene is possibly TRBD1 (5 bases). There are 12 residues in the CDR3. Germline V gene sequence: CDR1 SEHNR, CDR2 FQNEAQ (reference sequence). Trimming took off 3 bases at V and 8 bases at J, with 8 bases between the two ends. Here the CDR3 reads CASSLGEHTIYF. CDR3 nucleotides: TGTGCCAGCAGCTTGGGGGAGCACACCATATATTTT.

The chain couples TRBV15 to TRBJ1-2; 7 positions agree with TRBD1. Germline V lookup: CDR1 LNHNV, CDR2 YYDKDF (reference sequence). Trimming cost V 2 bases and J 4 bases; bases outside gene matches: 10. The CDR3 totals 16 residues. As DNA, the CDR3 is TGTGCCACCAGCAGAACCTCCACAGGGGACTTCTATGGCTACACCTTC. Translation: CATSRTSTGDFYGYTF.

There are a few counts of this clonotype. The chain is built from TRBV7-9 and TRBJ2-2; D possibly corresponds to TRBD1 (5 bases). The V end was cut by 1 base, the J end by 7 bases, with 10 bases between. Germline-derived CDR1 and CDR2 are SEHNR and FQNEAQ (reference sequence). The CDR3 extends over 14 amino acids. CDR3 sequence (DNA): TGTGCCAGCAGCTTAGGGACACAAAACGGGGAGCTGTTTTTT. Residues: CASSLGTQNGELFF.

At least ten counts were recorded for this clonotype. The chain links TRBV10-3 to TRBJ2-1, with D possibly being TRBD1 (6 bases). This CDR3 spans 18 amino acids. In germline, CDR1 is ENHRY, CDR2 SYGVKD. Deletions cut 2 bases from V and 4 bases from J, with 21 bases between. CDR3 coding DNA: TGTGCCATCAGTGAGCCGGTGGTGGGGGCCGAGAGATACAATGAGCAGTTCTTC. It specifies CAISEPVVGAERYNEQFF.

V gene TRBV15 combines with J gene TRBJ1-6; D is ambiguous. This CDR3 has 12 amino acids. Trimming left V 1 base short and J 12 bases short, with 7 bases between. Per the germline V gene, CDR1 is LNHNV and CDR2 is YYDKDF (reference sequence). CDR3 bases: TGTGCCACCAGCAGAGTCGAGGGACCCCTCCACTTT. It yields the protein CATSRVEGPLHF.

This clonotype has at least ten counts. This rearrangement joins TRBV4-2 to TRBJ1-5, with unresolved D. Germline V gene data show CDR1 as LGHNA and CDR2 as YNFKEQ. Between the trimmed V and J ends, which lost 3 bases and 6 bases, there was a span of 15 bases. The CDR3 is 15 amino acids. The CDR3 DNA follows: TGTGCCAGCAGCCAGGCCGGAGGAGTAGGTCAGCCCCAGCATTTT. Translation: CASSQAGGVGQPQHF.

This clonotype appeared a few times. This sequence joins TRBV4-1 and TRBJ1-1; 8 nucleotides agree with TRBD1. J gave up 3 bases and V 6 bases, and 6 bases lay outside the gene matches. The CDR3 totals 14 residues. CDR1 and CDR2 from the germline V gene are MGHRA and YSYEKL. CDR3 residues: CASSRDRRDTEAFF. DNA of the CDR3: TGCGCCAGCAGTAGGGACAGGCGGGACACTGAAGCTTTCTTT.

This clonotype was seen a handful of times. The J gene is TRBJ2-2, the V gene TRBV12-3 or TRBV12-4; weak D call: TRBD1 (6 bases). V lost 5 bases and J lost 4, with 14 bases in between. The CDR3 extends over 15 amino acids. The CDR3 loop reads CASSPRGIRTGELFF. The CDR3 region has the DNA TGTGCCAGCAGTCCCAGGGGAATACGCACCGGGGAGCTGTTTTTT.

This clonotype was detected a few times. The chain carries TRBV7-8 and TRBJ2-7; a possible D gene is TRBD2 (6 bases). The CDR3 consists of 15 residues. The germline CDR1 and CDR2 sequences are SGHVS and FQNEAQ. The CDR3 region has the DNA TGTGTTGATACCACTGAGGAGGATAGCGGCTACGAGCAGTACTTC. This gives the protein CVDTTEEDSGYEQYF.

This clonotype appeared many times. The genes are TRBV20-1 and TRBJ1-4; D is ambiguous. The ends were cut back, 0 bases at V and 7 bases at J, with 6 bases in the middle. Germline V gene lookup returns CDR1 DFQATT and CDR2 SNEGSKA (reference sequence). The length of the CDR3 is 12 residues. The CDR3 DNA follows: TGCAGTGCTAGAGATAAGAGTGAAAAACTGTTTTTT. This codes for CSARDKSEKLFF.

There are a few counts of this clonotype. The chain uses TRBV4-3 and TRBJ2-5; D not resolved. CDR3 size: 14 residues. Deletions cut 0 bases from V and 5 bases from J, with 10 bases between. Germline loops: CDR1 LGHNA, CDR2 YSLEER. Written as DNA, the CDR3 is TGCGCCAGCAGCCAAGATGGGCCTGGGGAGACCCAGTACTTC. Protein product: CASSQDGPGETQYF.